A selection of T cell receptor beta chains follows, all from one sample in a study of blood T cell repertoires in COVID-19. The repertoire was sequenced with immunoSEQ multiplex PCR; TCRdb's copy has only in-frame clones and lacks some. The sample contains over 200,000 clones, around 92% of which appear only once. Sequencing was carried out using peripheral blood. These receptors were taken from a young adult with COVID-19, enrolled during active disease. Each CDR3 is given with its conserved first and last residue. Each record gives: clone size, D gene, V gene, J gene, CDR3 protein, CDR3 DNA. The D gene is left open where the match is weak. A clone size is listed for some rows: how often the clone was seen (once, few, many), or a class if it is expanded.

abundance: once
d_gene: -
v_gene: TRBV11-2
j_gene: TRBJ2-5
CDR3aa: CASSGGTAQETQYF
CDR3nt: TGTGCCAGCAGCGGGGGGACAGCACAAGAGACCCAGTACTTC

abundance: -
d_gene: -
v_gene: TRBV5-6
j_gene: TRBJ2-1
CDR3aa: CASSPGMRNEQFF
CDR3nt: TGTGCCAGCAGCCCAGGGATGCGCAATGAGCAGTTCTTC

abundance: once
d_gene: -
v_gene: TRBV7-2
j_gene: TRBJ2-7
CDR3aa: CASSFTGREYEQYF
CDR3nt: TGTGCCAGCAGCTTCACAGGCCGGGAGTACGAGCAGTACTTC

abundance: -
d_gene: TRBD1
v_gene: TRBV6-6
j_gene: TRBJ2-7
CDR3aa: CASSPDRATYEQYF
CDR3nt: TGTGCCAGCAGTCCAGACAGGGCTACCTACGAGCAGTACTTC

abundance: -
d_gene: TRBD1
v_gene: TRBV28
j_gene: TRBJ1-1
CDR3aa: CASSQIQGHTEAFF
CDR3nt: TGTGCCAGCAGCCAGATACAGGGGCACACTGAAGCTTTCTTT

abundance: -
d_gene: TRBD2
v_gene: TRBV4-1
j_gene: TRBJ2-1
CDR3aa: CASSQDFGLAGGEQFF
CDR3nt: TGCGCCAGCAGCCAAGATTTCGGACTAGCGGGAGGGGAGCAGTTCTTC

abundance: -
d_gene: TRBD1
v_gene: TRBV5-6
j_gene: TRBJ1-6
CDR3aa: CASSPTGDSSYNSPLHF
CDR3nt: TGTGCCAGCAGCCCAACAGGGGACTCGTCCTATAATTCACCCCTCCACTTT

abundance: -
d_gene: -
v_gene: TRBV3-1/TRBV3-2
j_gene: TRBJ1-1
CDR3aa: CASSPRQENTEAFF
CDR3nt: TGTGCCAGCAGCCCGAGACAGGAGAACACTGAAGCTTTCTTT

abundance: -
d_gene: -
v_gene: TRBV2
j_gene: TRBJ1-2
CDR3aa: CASSEAMGRTYGYTF
CDR3nt: TGTGCCAGCAGTGAAGCCATGGGGCGGACCTATGGCTACACCTTC

abundance: once
d_gene: -
v_gene: TRBV4-3
j_gene: TRBJ2-1
CDR3aa: CASSPSEGYYNEQFF
CDR3nt: TGCGCCAGCAGCCCTTCGGAGGGCTACTACAATGAGCAGTTCTTC

abundance: -
d_gene: -
v_gene: TRBV9
j_gene: TRBJ1-6
CDR3aa: CASSIENSPLHF
CDR3nt: TGTGCCAGCAGCATCGAGAATTCACCCCTCCACTTT

abundance: once
d_gene: TRBD2
v_gene: TRBV27
j_gene: TRBJ2-5
CDR3aa: CASSPRLAGGPRYQETQYF
CDR3nt: TGTGCCAGCAGTCCCCGACTAGCGGGAGGGCCGAGGTACCAAGAGACCCAGTACTTC

abundance: -
d_gene: TRBD2
v_gene: TRBV28
j_gene: TRBJ2-4
CDR3aa: CASTRTSPKNIQYF
CDR3nt: TGTGCCAGCACAAGGACTAGTCCCAAAAACATTCAGTACTTC

abundance: -
d_gene: -
v_gene: TRBV28
j_gene: TRBJ1-3
CDR3aa: CASSWRGPDSGNTIYF
CDR3nt: TGTGCCAGCAGTTGGCGGGGCCCAGACTCTGGAAACACCATATATTTT

abundance: -
d_gene: -
v_gene: TRBV19
j_gene: TRBJ1-5
CDR3aa: CASSIVARGNQPQHF
CDR3nt: TGTGCCAGTAGTATAGTTGCACGGGGAAATCAGCCCCAGCATTTT

abundance: -
d_gene: TRBD1
v_gene: TRBV12-5
j_gene: TRBJ1-1
CDR3aa: CASGLVQGAIPPRGDTEAFF
CDR3nt: TGTGCTAGTGGTTTGGTACAGGGGGCAATCCCACCCCGAGGGGACACTGAAGCTTTCTTT